A single sample is the source of the 29 T cell receptor beta chains below, sequenced in a study of tumor-infiltrating lymphocytes in primary liver carcinoma. From 500 ng of total RNA, TCR beta-specific cDNA was reverse-transcribed using a constant-region primer. Sequencing libraries for TCR beta derived from three nested multiplex PCR rounds that used slightly modified ARM-PCR. The first two PCR rounds used TRBV1-TRBV30 forward primers with a C-beta reverse primer, 9 to 10 cycles each. TCRdb passed the multiplex PCR reads through MiXCR, listing each CDR3 protein once. The data show some 190,000 distinct CDR3 sequences, 60% seen once. It was unsorted whole blood that yielded blood RNA, and germline DNA was also extracted. Sequences were obtained from peripheral blood. The receptors originated from a man aged 40-50 years with primary liver carcinoma and hepatitis B virus infection.

This clonotype was seen repeatedly, ten times or more. The chain has TRBV11-2 and TRBJ2-7; 7 nucleotides line up with TRBD1. This CDR3 region has 12 residues. Looked up from germline, CDR1 is SGHAT and CDR2 is FQNNGV. Germline trimming cut 6 bases from V and 4 bases from J; bases unmatched to any gene: 3. CDR3 sequence (DNA): TGTGCCAGCAGTTTACAGGGGTACGAGCAGTACTTC. Residues: CASSLQGYEQYF. Complete variable domain (other parts from reference TRBV11-2 and TRBJ2-7): EAGVAQSPRYKIIEKRQSVAFWCNPISGHATLYWYQQILGQGPKLLIQFQNNGVVDDSQLPKDRFSAERLKGVDSTLKIQPAKLEDSAVYLCASSLQGYEQYFGPGTRLTVT.

Notes on this clonotype: The junction departs from the called germline gene at one end, perhaps through a read error. The chain carries TRBV4-1 and TRBJ2-2, with D possibly being TRBD1 or TRBD2 (5 bases each). CDR1 MGHRA and CDR2 YSYEKL come from the germline V gene. The CDR3 has 15 amino acids. The CDR3 sequence: CASRLGHTNTGDLFF. The CDR3 DNA follows: TGCGCCAGCCGCCTGGGCCATACGAACACCGGGGACCTGTTTTTT.

The J gene is TRBJ2-5, the V gene TRBV29-1; TRBD2 might be the D (6 bases). Trimming took 2 bases from V and 4 from J, leaving 11 bases between them. The CDR3 sequence is 13 residues long. Germline CDR1 is SQVTM and CDR2 is ANQGSEA. The CDR3 region has the DNA TGCAGCGTTGAATCTCTGGGGGGAGAGACCCAGTACTTC. It specifies CSVESLGGETQYF.

A few counts support this clonotype. A read error may be the cause here, since a much bigger clone is one base away. V gene TRBV29-1 combines with J gene TRBJ2-3, with a weak D call TRBD2 (5 bases). The germline V gene has CDR1 SQVTM and CDR2 ANQGSEA. The length of the CDR3 is 14 residues. The CDR3 DNA reads as TGCAGCGGAAAATTGTACTCTAGCACAGATATGCAGTATTTT. It specifies CSGKLYSSTDMQYF.

This clonotype was observed many times. The V gene is TRBV11-2, the J gene TRBJ2-4; 14 positions agree with TRBD2. Germline V gene lookup returns CDR1 SGHAT and CDR2 FQNNGV. V dropped 1 base and J dropped 2; count of bases not matched to a gene: 7. The CDR3 is 19 amino acids. The CDR3 sequence is CASSLAGLAGVVTKNIQYF. CDR3 in DNA: TGTGCCAGCAGCTTAGCGGGACTAGCGGGAGTTGTGACCAAAAACATTCAGTACTTC. The full variable domain, its missing parts supplied by reference TRBV11-2 and TRBJ2-4, is EAGVAQSPRYKIIEKRQSVAFWCNPISGHATLYWYQQILGQGPKLLIQFQNNGVVDDSQLPKDRFSAERLKGVDSTLKIQPAKLEDSAVYLCASSLAGLAGVVTKNIQYFGAGTRLSVL.

Of note for this clonotype: A much more abundant neighbour one base away suggests this may be a read error. Here the CDR3 reads CASIQTLTGELFF. CDR3 nucleotides: TGCGCCAGCATTCAAACGCTTACCGGGGAGCTGTTTTTT. The chain employs TRBV10-2 and TRBJ2-2; no reliable D call. CDR3 length: 13 residues. Germline CDR1 WSHSY, CDR2 SAAADI. Trimming stripped 7 bases from V and 5 bases from J, with 11 bases between.

Regarding this clonotype: The junction differs from germline at one of its ends, possibly a read error. The chain carries TRBV29-1 and TRBJ2-5; D remains ambiguous. The CDR3 spans 12 residues. Per the germline V gene, CDR1 is SQVTM and CDR2 is ANQGSEA. The CDR3 DNA is TGCGGCGTTACCGTCGGCACTGAGACCCAGTACTTC. Its protein is CGVTVGTETQYF.

This clonotype was seen a few times. This chain joins TRBV5-5 and TRBJ2-7; 11 nucleotides agree with TRBD1. The germline V gene encodes CDR1 SGHKS and CDR2 YYEKEE (reference sequence). This CDR3 is 14 amino acids long. J was trimmed by 7 bases and V by 4 bases; bases with no gene match: 7. CDR3 bases: TGTGCCAGCAGCCGAGGACAGGGGGCGAGTGAGCAGTACTTC. This translates into CASSRGQGASEQYF. The full variable domain, its missing parts supplied by reference TRBV5-5 and TRBJ2-7, is DAGVTQSPTHLIKTRGQQVTLRCSPISGHKSVSWYQQVLGQGPQFIFQYYEKEERGRGNFPDRFSARQFPNYSSELNVNALLLGDSALYLCASSRGQGASEQYFGPGTRLTVT.

This sequence joins TRBV29-1 and TRBJ1-5; D remains unclear. This CDR3 is built from 12 residues. The V and J ends lost 5 bases and 4 bases respectively, with 9 bases between them. In germline, CDR1 is SQVTM, CDR2 ANQGSEA. The CDR3 bases are TGCAGCGTTAGGGATGTAAATCAGCCCCAGCATTTT. Its translation is CSVRDVNQPQHF.

A remark on this clonotype: One junction end disagrees with the germline gene, perhaps due to a read error. The genes are TRBV11-2 and TRBJ2-7; D is perhaps TRBD1 (5 bases). Germline V gives CDR1 SGHAT, CDR2 FQNNGV. The CDR3 runs to 18 residues. As DNA, the CDR3 is TGTGTCAGCAGTCCTATTAACCGCCGACAGTGGGTTTCCTACGAGCAGTACTTC. Translation gives CVSSPINRRQWVSYEQYF.

The rearrangement uses TRBV7-9 and TRBJ2-1, with D maybe TRBD2 (6 bases). The V end lost 1 base, the J end lost 4 bases, and 11 bases lay between the germline ends. This CDR3 spans 15 amino acids. CDR1 is SEHNR, CDR2 FQNEAQ, per germline (reference sequence). This CDR3 is CASSLGASGYNEQFF. CDR3 in DNA: TGTGCCAGCAGCTTAGGTGCGAGCGGGTACAATGAGCAGTTCTTC.

Regarding this clonotype: A junction end diverges from the germline sequence, so it may reflect a read error. The J gene is TRBJ2-7, the V gene TRBV11-2; possible D gene TRBD2, 5 bases. Looked up from germline, CDR1 is SGHAT and CDR2 is FQNNGV. There are 15 residues in the CDR3. CDR3 sequence (DNA): TGTGCCGGCAGCTTATCGCGGGTCCTCCAGTACGAGCAGTACTTC. The encoded protein is CAGSLSRVLQYEQYF.

Remarks on this clonotype: Compared with germline, one end of the junction differs, possibly owing to a read error. This chain joins TRBV29-1 and TRBJ1-1, with a tentative D call TRBD1 (5 bases). The CDR3 is made up of 13 amino acids. CDR1 is SQVTM, CDR2 ANQGSEA, per germline. The CDR3 nucleotides read TGCAGCGTTGGGGGGGACGCGAGAACTGAATCTTTCTTT. This translates into CSVGGDARTESFF.

CDR3: CASSLAPRQNTEAFF. In DNA, the CDR3 is TGTGCCAGCAGTTTAGCGCCAAGACAAAACACTGAAGCTTTCTTT. The chain employs TRBV12-3 or TRBV12-4 and TRBJ1-1; no clear D. The CDR3 totals 15 residues. V lost 0 bases and J lost 2, with 10 bases in between.

V gene TRBV6-5 combines with J gene TRBJ1-2; perhaps TRBD1 as D (5 bases). The CDR3 covers 14 residues. V dropped 6 bases and J dropped 9 bases, with 20 bases sitting between them. Germline CDR1 is MNHEY and CDR2 is SVGAGI. CDR3 nucleotides: TGTGCCAGCAGGCCTACCGGGACTTATTATAGCTACACCTTC. Translating gives CASRPTGTYYSYTF.

This chain uses TRBV6-5 with TRBJ2-7; D is ambiguous. The CDR3 consists of 14 residues. The V gene lost 7 bases and the J gene lost 0 bases, with 13 bases spanning the gap. Germline V gives CDR1 MNHEY, CDR2 SVGAGI. The CDR3 nucleotides read TGTGCCAGCATTTGCAGGTCGAGCTCCTACGAGCAGTACTTC. It specifies CASICRSSSYEQYF.

This clonotype was found a few times. V usage is TRBV6-1 and J usage is TRBJ2-3; TRBD2 matches 10 bases. V shed 7 bases, J shed 5 bases, and the junction held 3 bases outside the gene matches. CDR1 is MNHNS and CDR2 is SASEGT in the germline V gene. This CDR3 region has 13 residues. The CDR3 DNA follows: TGTGCCAGCACTAGCGGGAGTCAAGATACGCAGTATTTT. As protein: CASTSGSQDTQYF.

As concerns this clonotype: A much larger clone lies a single base off, so this may be a read error. V is TRBV11-2 and J is TRBJ2-2; 8 bases map to TRBD2. Germline values: CDR1 SGHAT, CDR2 FQNNGV. CDR3 length: 19 amino acids. The DNA for the CDR3 is TGTGCCAGCAGCGTATTTCCCTTGCCCAGCGGGAGTCACACCCGGGAGCTGTTTTTT. Its protein is CASSVFPLPSGSHTRELFF.

A remark on this clonotype: A read error may be the cause here, since a much bigger clone is one base away. This chain links TRBV6-5 with TRBJ1-2; 8 bases agree with TRBD1. The CDR3 covers 15 residues. The germline V gene has CDR1 MNHEY and CDR2 SVGAGI. CDR3 residues: CASRSTSTGVYGHTF. CDR3 nucleotides: TGTGCCAGCAGATCTACATCGACAGGGGTGTATGGCCACACCTTC.

The chain couples TRBV6-1 to TRBJ1-5, with 7 nucleotides matching TRBD1. This CDR3 comprises 16 residues. Germline values: CDR1 MNHNS, CDR2 SASEGT. V trimming: 6 bases; J trimming: 7 bases; junction bases outside the gene matches: 15. For the CDR3, the DNA is TGTGCCAGCAGCAAGACCCGACAGGGACTAGGGCAGCCCCAGCATTTT. Protein: CASSKTRQGLGQPQHF.

V usage is TRBV11-2 and J usage is TRBJ2-1; D assignment may be TRBD1 or TRBD2 (5 bases each). The germline V gene has CDR1 SGHAT and CDR2 FQNNGV. Trimming removed 9 bases at V and 15 bases at J, with 18 bases between. This CDR3 has 11 residues. The CDR3 sequence is CARSQLGRMFF. The CDR3 DNA follows: TGTGCCAGGAGCCAGCTGGGACGCATGTTCTTC. Supplemented by reference TRBV11-2 and TRBJ2-1, the full variable domain reads EAGVAQSPRYKIIEKRQSVAFWCNPISGHATLYWYQQILGQGPKLLIQFQNNGVVDDSQLPKDRFSAERLKGVDSTLKIQPAKLEDSAVYLCARSQLGRMFFGPGTRLTVL.

In regard to this clonotype: At one end, the junction sequence differs from germline, possibly due to a read error. V usage is TRBV30 and J usage is TRBJ2-7; the D gene is possibly TRBD1 (6 bases). This CDR3 contains 15 residues. Per the germline V gene, CDR1 is GTSNPN and CDR2 is SVGIG (reference sequence). The CDR3 DNA sequence: TGTGCCTGTAGTGGACCTTGGACAGACTGGAATGGGCAGTACTTC. Amino acid sequence: CACSGPWTDWNGQYF.

On this clonotype itself: A much more abundant neighbour one base away suggests this may be a read error. This chain links TRBV11-1 with TRBJ2-7; 11 nucleotides align to TRBD2. This CDR3 contains 15 residues. The germline CDR1 and CDR2 sequences are SGHAT and FQDESV (reference sequence). Trimming at V came to 5 bases and at J to 8 bases, leaving 11 bases not matched to a gene. The CDR3 bases are TGTGCCAGCAGCGACTTACTAGCGGGAGCTTACAAGCAGTACTTC. It encodes CASSDLLAGAYKQYF. The whole variable domain, remainder taken from reference TRBV11-1 and TRBJ2-7, is EAEVAQSPRYKITEKSQAVAFWCDPISGHATLYWYRQILGQGPELLVQFQDESVVDDSQLPKDRFSAERLKGVDSTLKIQPAELGDSAMYLCASSDLLAGAYKQYFGPGTRLTVT.

About this clonotype: As the CDR3 is not closed by the conserved phenylalanine or tryptophan, this likely results from a read error. V gene TRBV11-2 combines with J gene TRBJ2-7; 12 bases fit TRBD2. The CDR3 runs 16 residues. Looked up from germline, CDR1 is SGHAT and CDR2 is FQNNGV. After removal of 5 bases from V and 3 bases from J, the junction contained 8 bases not matched to a gene. This CDR3 reads CASSLGLAGTDYEQYY. The CDR3 DNA follows: TGTGCCAGCAGCCTGGGACTAGCGGGTACTGACTACGAGCAGTACTAC.

Many counts were recorded for this clonotype. The genes are TRBV29-1 and TRBJ2-2, with 9 bases lining up with TRBD1. Trimming removed 4 bases from V and 5 bases from J; junction bases left unmatched: 8. The CDR3 runs to 15 residues. Germline V gives CDR1 SQVTM, CDR2 ANQGSEA. Here the CDR3 DNA reads TGCAGCGTTGTCGGAGGGACAGGGAGGACCGGGGAGCTGTTTTTT. It encodes CSVVGGTGRTGELFF.

The chain carries TRBV14 and TRBJ2-1; D gene uncertain. Germline V lookup: CDR1 SGHDN, CDR2 FVKESK. The germline V and J ends were trimmed by 1 base and 5 bases, with 6 bases remaining between them. There are 13 residues in the CDR3. The CDR3 reads CASSQVSHNEQFF. The DNA of the CDR3 is TGTGCCAGCAGCCAAGTATCCCACAATGAGCAGTTCTTC.

This rearrangement joins TRBV5-4 to TRBJ2-1, with 10 positions matching TRBD1. The J segment lost 0 bases and the V segment lost 6 bases, leaving 6 bases of the junction unmatched. The CDR3 loop spans 16 amino acids. Germline V CDR1 and CDR2: SGHNT, YYREEE (reference sequence). CDR3 DNA sequence: TGTGCCAGCAACCGACAGGGGGCCACCTCCTACAATGAGCAGTTCTTC. The encoded protein is CASNRQGATSYNEQFF.

A note on this clonotype: No conserved phenylalanine or tryptophan ends this CDR3, so it is likely a read error. The chain is built from TRBV6-5 and TRBJ2-5; D uncertain. This CDR3 has 14 residues. CDR1 is MNHEY, CDR2 SVGAGI, per germline. V lost 6 bases and J lost 2, with 13 bases in between. CDR3 protein: CASSPMGGQETQYL. The CDR3 DNA sequence: TGTGCCAGCAGCCCGATGGGCGGTCAAGAGACCCAGTACCTC.

On this clonotype itself: A junction boundary mismatches the germline segment, possibly from a read error. V is TRBV6-5 and J is TRBJ2-4; tentative D call: TRBD2 (5 bases). Germline V gene data show CDR1 as MNHEY and CDR2 as SVGAGI. The CDR3 consists of 14 residues. The CDR3: CASSYSGRGNIQFF. DNA for the CDR3: TGTGCCAGCAGTTACTCAGGGAGAGGAAACATTCAGTTCTTT.